This T cell receptor (beta chain) was recorded in a study of beta chain features in type 1 diabetes. Study-level background: Examination of sorted cells across all samples involved 100 million or so cells. The study's findings and limits: Among all four CD4+ subsets, Type 1 diabetes patients had TCRB CDR3s that were moderately but significantly shorter. Possible PCR preference for shorter templates applied equally to patients and controls.

A word on this clone: What it recognizes is unknown.

Sorting of CD4+ naive, central memory, regulatory and stem cell-like memory cells was performed via CD45RO/CCR7/CD25/CD127/CD95/CD27. Every isolated RNA sample was fully reverse transcribed, so sequencing captured expressed TCRB transcripts. Measured with immunoSEQ multiplex PCR; TCRdb has only the in-frame clones, and not every one. The sample lists about 200,000 clones, 9.5% to 13% occurring once. The CDR3 runs 14 residues. V lost 5 bases to trimming and J lost 7 bases, with 14 bases between them. CDR1 is MNHEY and CDR2 is SVGAGI in the germline V gene. The V gene is TRBV6-5, the J gene TRBJ2-2; maybe TRBD1 (7 bases). Sequencing was performed on central memory CD4+ T cells from blood. This clonotype originated in a man between 18 and 29 years old in good health. DNA of the CDR3: TGTGCCAGCAGTCGCGGGACAGCCCTCGGGGAGCTGTTTTTT. This codes for CASSRGTALGELFF.